These 27 T cell receptor beta chains originate from one sample sequenced in a study of CXCR3-negative and CXCR3-positive naive CD8 T cells. Their antigen targets remain unknown. Whole-study findings and limits: More hydrophobic TRB CDR3s were found in CXCR3-positive naive cells than in CXCR3-negative naive cells.

UMI-labeled 5' RACE TRB cDNA libraries were prepared from the cells. TCRdb re-called the 5' RACE reads and shows each CDR3 protein once, DNA omitted. The sample data list about 120,000 distinct CDR3 sequences. The sequencing input was naive CXCR3+ CD8+ T cells from blood. The subset was: CD45RO-CCR7+CD27+CD95- naive CD8+ T cells expressing CXCR3 (TNR3+). Receptor source: a human donor in good health. Some clones in this sample may be carry-over from other donors' samples.

The chain uses TRBV19 and TRBJ2-5; the D call from TCRdb, TRBD2, cannot be confirmed without DNA. Germline V gene lookup returns CDR1 LNHDA and CDR2 SQIVND (reference sequence). The CDR3 consists of 14 residues. The CDR3 protein is CASSMDSGIETQYF.

The V and J genes are TRBV5-1 and TRBJ2-1; TCRdb indicates TRBD2, and absent DNA this call remains unverified. Germline CDR1 SGHRS, CDR2 YFSETQ. This CDR3 has 15 amino acids. The CDR3 loop is CASSQSGLAYNEQFF.

This sequence joins TRBV29-1 and TRBJ1-2; TCRdb's D call of TRBD1 is untestable without DNA. The CDR3 is 11 residues long. The V gene's germline CDR1 is SQVTM and CDR2 ANQGSEA. This chain's CDR3 is CSVENPQPRSF. The variable domain in full, completed from reference TRBV29-1 and TRBJ1-2, reads SAVISQKPSRDICQRGTSLTIQCQVDSQVTMMFWYRQQPGQSLTLIATANQGSEATYESGFVIDKFPISRPNLTFSTLTVSNMSPEDSSIYLCSVENPQPRSFGSGTRLTVV.

The chain combines TRBV12-3 or TRBV12-4 with TRBJ2-7; TCRdb selects TRBD1, and the lack of DNA leaves this call unchecked. The CDR3 contains 13 residues. This CDR3 reads CASSSQGPYEQYF.

The chain joins TRBV9 to TRBJ2-7; TCRdb designates TRBD2, a call that cannot be tested without DNA. CDR3 length equals 16 residues. The germline gives CDR1 SGDLS, CDR2 YYNGEE. The CDR3 region is CASSVGIAGESGEQYF.

The J gene is TRBJ2-2, the V gene TRBV7-6; TCRdb returns TRBD1, unconfirmable since there is no DNA. The CDR3 covers 15 residues. Germline V lookup: CDR1 SGHVS, CDR2 FNYEAQ. CDR3 region: CASSPPTGLAGELFF.

The J gene is TRBJ2-5, the V gene TRBV15; TCRdb outputs TRBD1, but without DNA this stays unchecked. The CDR3 runs to 14 residues. In germline, CDR1 is LNHNV, CDR2 YYDKDF (reference sequence). The CDR3 protein is CATSRAVGGRAQYF.

The chain is built from TRBV29-1 and TRBJ1-1; the D gene TCRdb calls, TRBD1, cannot be checked with no DNA. The CDR3 loop spans 18 amino acids. Germline V CDR1 and CDR2: SQVTM, ANQGSEA. CDR3 in amino acids: CSVEASSFRGQPNTEAFF.

CDR3 region: CASSLLGGQRYGYTF. The V call is TRBV28, the J call TRBJ1-2. The CDR3 runs 15 residues. The germline CDR1 and CDR2 sequences are MDHEN and SYDVKM.

This chain joins TRBV3-1 and TRBJ2-2; TCRdb calls TRBD1, which cannot be checked without DNA. Per the germline V gene, CDR1 is LGHDT and CDR2 is YNNKEL (reference sequence). The length of the CDR3 is 16 residues. The CDR3 loop reads CASSPPGTGYTGELFF.

The chain joins TRBV7-3 to TRBJ2-1; TCRdb's assignment of TRBD2 cannot be checked, as there is no DNA. CDR3 length: 18 residues. Germline CDR1 SGHTA, CDR2 FQGTGA. The CDR3: CASSLLAGASGSYNEQFF.

The chain uses TRBV18 and TRBJ2-1; TCRdb returns TRBD1, unconfirmable since there is no DNA. Germline CDR1 reads KGHSH; CDR2 reads LQKENI. The CDR3 sequence is 15 residues long. The CDR3 protein is CASSPQGTWSNEQFF.

V gene TRBV14 combines with J gene TRBJ2-6. Germline loops: CDR1 SGHDN, CDR2 FVKESK. There are 14 residues in the CDR3. This CDR3 is CASSHGSGANVLTF.

This chain links TRBV7-8 with TRBJ1-1. Germline-derived CDR1 and CDR2 are SGHVS and FQNEAQ. This CDR3 has 14 residues. The CDR3 here is CASSLNVMNTEAFF.

The chain couples TRBV5-5 to TRBJ2-1; TCRdb's D gene call, TRBD1, goes unchecked for lack of DNA. The CDR3 covers 15 residues. Germline CDR1 is SGHKS and CDR2 is YYEKEE (reference sequence). CDR3 loop: CASSLEWAGFDEQFF.

V usage is TRBV7-9 and J usage is TRBJ2-3; the TCRdb D gene call, TRBD2, has no DNA to confirm it. This CDR3 comprises 19 residues. In germline, CDR1 is SEHNR, CDR2 FQNEAQ (reference sequence). The CDR3 spells CASNLLTPLAEPSTDTQYF.

The rearrangement links TRBV13 to TRBJ1-1. CDR1 and CDR2 (germline): PRHDT, FYEKMQ (reference sequence). The CDR3 totals 13 residues. The CDR3 is CASSLGSKGEAFF.

The V call is TRBV27, the J call TRBJ1-1; TCRdb's D call, TRBD1, is unchecked because there is no DNA. Looked up from germline, CDR1 is MNHEY and CDR2 is SMNVEV (reference sequence). CDR3 length: 14 amino acids. The chain's CDR3 is CASSLGAYSTEAFF.

The chain carries TRBV11-2 and TRBJ2-5; without DNA, the TCRdb call of TRBD1 cannot be checked. This CDR3 contains 14 residues. Germline loops: CDR1 SGHAT, CDR2 FQNNGV. The CDR3 is CANSLEEGMETQYF. Complete variable domain (other parts from reference TRBV11-2 and TRBJ2-5): EAGVAQSPRYKIIEKRQSVAFWCNPISGHATLYWYQQILGQGPKLLIQFQNNGVVDDSQLPKDRFSAERLKGVDSTLKIQPAKLEDSAVYLCANSLEEGMETQYFGPGTRLLVL.

The chain recombines TRBV29-1 with TRBJ1-2. There are 13 residues in the CDR3. Germline assignment: CDR1 SQVTM and CDR2 ANQGSEA. The CDR3 sequence is CSVDGAGTPGYTF. Variable domain in full (rest from reference TRBV29-1 and TRBJ1-2): SAVISQKPSRDICQRGTSLTIQCQVDSQVTMMFWYRQQPGQSLTLIATANQGSEATYESGFVIDKFPISRPNLTFSTLTVSNMSPEDSSIYLCSVDGAGTPGYTFGSGTRLTVV.

The rearrangement uses TRBV6-5 and TRBJ2-7. The CDR3 loop spans 12 amino acids. Per germline, CDR1 MNHEY and CDR2 SVGAGI. CDR3 loop: CASSSTTYEQYF.

The chain carries TRBV12-5 and TRBJ2-1; TCRdb indicates TRBD2, and absent DNA this call remains unverified. CDR3 length: 13 amino acids. Germline assignment: CDR1 LGHNT and CDR2 FRNRAP. The CDR3 region is CASGPGLYNEQFF.

This rearrangement joins TRBV12-3 or TRBV12-4 to TRBJ2-3; TCRdb's assignment of TRBD1 cannot be checked, as there is no DNA. There are 14 residues in the CDR3. The chain's CDR3 is CASGGGGPTDTQYF.

The chain couples TRBV7-9 to TRBJ2-3; without DNA, the TCRdb call of TRBD2 cannot be checked. The CDR3 length is 13 residues. CDR1 and CDR2 from the germline V gene are SEHNR and FQNEAQ (reference sequence). The CDR3 spells CASSPPVVDTQYF.

The chain carries TRBV10-2 and TRBJ1-2. The CDR3 loop spans 13 amino acids. Germline CDR1 reads WSHSY; CDR2 reads SAAADI. The CDR3 protein is CASSVASNYGYTF.

The chain carries TRBV14 and TRBJ2-7. Germline loops: CDR1 SGHDN, CDR2 FVKESK. The CDR3 extends over 12 amino acids. The CDR3 sequence: CASSQDHGEQYF.

The chain is built from TRBV30 and TRBJ2-7; TCRdb outputs TRBD2, but without DNA this stays unchecked. The CDR3 sequence is 15 residues long. The germline V gene encodes CDR1 GTSNPN and CDR2 SVGIG (reference sequence). The CDR3 loop reads CAWSGEGERAYEQYF.